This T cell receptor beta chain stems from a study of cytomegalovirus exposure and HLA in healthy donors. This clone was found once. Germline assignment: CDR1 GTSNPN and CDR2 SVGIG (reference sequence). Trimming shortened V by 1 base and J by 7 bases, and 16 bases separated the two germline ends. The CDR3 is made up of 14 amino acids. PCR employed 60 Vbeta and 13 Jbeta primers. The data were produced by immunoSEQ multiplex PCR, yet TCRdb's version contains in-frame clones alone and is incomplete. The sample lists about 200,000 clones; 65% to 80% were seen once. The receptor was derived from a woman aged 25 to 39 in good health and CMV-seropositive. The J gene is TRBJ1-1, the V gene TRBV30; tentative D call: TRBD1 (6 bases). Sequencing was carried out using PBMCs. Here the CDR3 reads CAWSGGGQQSEAFF. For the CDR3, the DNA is TGTGCCTGGAGTGGCGGGGGACAACAAAGTGAAGCTTTCTTT.